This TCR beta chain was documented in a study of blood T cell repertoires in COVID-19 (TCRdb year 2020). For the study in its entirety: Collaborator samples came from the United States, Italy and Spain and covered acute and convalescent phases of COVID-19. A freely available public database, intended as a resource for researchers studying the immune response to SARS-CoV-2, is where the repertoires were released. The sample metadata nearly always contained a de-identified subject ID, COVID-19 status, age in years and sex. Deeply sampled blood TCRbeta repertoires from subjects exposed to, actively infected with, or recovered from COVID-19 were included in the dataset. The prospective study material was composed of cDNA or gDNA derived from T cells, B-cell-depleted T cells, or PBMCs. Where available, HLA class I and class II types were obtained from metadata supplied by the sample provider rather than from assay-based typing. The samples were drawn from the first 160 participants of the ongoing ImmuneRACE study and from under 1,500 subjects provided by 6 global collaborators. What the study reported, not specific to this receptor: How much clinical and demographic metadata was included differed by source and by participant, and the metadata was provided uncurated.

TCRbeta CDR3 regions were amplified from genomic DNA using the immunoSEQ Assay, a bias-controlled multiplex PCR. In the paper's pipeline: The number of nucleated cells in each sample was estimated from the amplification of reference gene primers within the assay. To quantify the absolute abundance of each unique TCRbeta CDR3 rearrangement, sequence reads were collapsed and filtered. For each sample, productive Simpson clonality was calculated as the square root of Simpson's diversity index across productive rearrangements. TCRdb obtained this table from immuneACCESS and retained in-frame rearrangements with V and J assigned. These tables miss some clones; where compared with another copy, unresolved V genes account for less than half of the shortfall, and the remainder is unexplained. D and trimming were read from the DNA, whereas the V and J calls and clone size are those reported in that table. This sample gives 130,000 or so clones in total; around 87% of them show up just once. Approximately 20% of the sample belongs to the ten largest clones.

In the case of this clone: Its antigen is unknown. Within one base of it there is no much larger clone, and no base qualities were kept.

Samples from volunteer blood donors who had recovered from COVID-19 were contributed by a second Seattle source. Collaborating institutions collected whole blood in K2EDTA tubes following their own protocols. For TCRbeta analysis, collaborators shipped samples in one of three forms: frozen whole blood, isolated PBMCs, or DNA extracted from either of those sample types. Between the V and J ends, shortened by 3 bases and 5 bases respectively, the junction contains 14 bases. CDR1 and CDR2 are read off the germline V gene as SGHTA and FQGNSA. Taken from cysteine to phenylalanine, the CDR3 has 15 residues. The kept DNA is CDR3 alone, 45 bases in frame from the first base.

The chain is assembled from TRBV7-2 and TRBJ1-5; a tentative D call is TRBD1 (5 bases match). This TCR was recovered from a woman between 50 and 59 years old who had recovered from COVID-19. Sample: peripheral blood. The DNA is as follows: TGTGCCAGCAGCTTGAGGTCGGGGGGACATCAGCCCCAGCATTTT. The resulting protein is CASSLRSGGHQPQHF.